Below are 19 T cell receptor beta chains sequenced from a single sample in a study of T cells in Graves' hyperthyroidism and ophthalmopathy. TCR beta CDR3 region amplification was performed from RNA transcripts. HTBI primers were employed in a first-round RT-PCR of the TCR CDR3. TCRdb independently ran MiXCR on the multiplex PCR reads; one entry per CDR3 protein. The sample includes around 250,000 distinct CDR3 sequences, roughly 17% seen only once; the top ten take around 26%. The sample consisted of blood. The receptors originated from a young woman with Graves' ophthalmopathy.

This clonotype was observed many times. V usage is TRBV4-1 and J usage is TRBJ1-2; unclear D gene. The length of the CDR3 is 12 residues. Germline V gene lookup returns CDR1 MGHRA and CDR2 YSYEKL. The ends were cut back, 5 bases at V and 7 bases at J, with 11 bases in the middle. CDR3 DNA sequence: TGCGCCAGCAGCGGCGAGGGAGGTGGCTACACCTTC. Protein sequence: CASSGEGGGYTF.

This clonotype has a count of ten or more. The V and J genes are TRBV11-2 and TRBJ2-5; 13 nucleotides line up with TRBD2. CDR3 length: 17 residues. J lost 1 base, V lost 5 bases, and 7 bases had no gene match. CDR1 is SGHAT and CDR2 is FQNNGV in the germline V gene. This chain's CDR3 is CASSLRRLAGGQETQYF. CDR3 nucleotide sequence: TGTGCCAGCAGCCTGCGACGACTAGCGGGGGGCCAAGAGACCCAGTACTTC.

Many counts were recorded for this clonotype. The chain joins TRBV10-2 to TRBJ1-1, with D unclear. The CDR3 sequence is 13 residues long. V was pared by 3 bases and J by 5 bases, with 10 bases between. Germline assignment: CDR1 WSHSY and CDR2 SAAADI. The CDR3 DNA follows: TGCGCCAGCAGTGAACAAGGTGGAACTGAAGCTTTCTTT. This gives the protein CASSEQGGTEAFF.

This clonotype was seen at least ten times. This chain connects TRBV7-9 to TRBJ2-3; 13 bases align to TRBD2. Losses at the gene ends were 5 bases for V and 0 bases for J; bases not matched to a gene: 8. This CDR3 is built from 18 residues. Per germline, CDR1 SEHNR and CDR2 FQNEAQ (reference sequence). The CDR3 coding sequence is TGTGCCAGCAGCCCCGGGACTAGCGGGGATAGTAGCACAGATACGCAGTATTTT. It yields the protein CASSPGTSGDSSTDTQYF. Complete variable domain (other parts from reference TRBV7-9 and TRBJ2-3): DTGVSQNPRHKITKRGQNVTFRCDPISEHNRLYWYRQTLGQGPEFLTYFQNEAQLEKSRLLSDRFSAERPKGSFSTLEIQRTEQGDSAMYLCASSPGTSGDSSTDTQYFGPGTRLTVL.

Note on this clonotype: A clone one base away is much larger, so this may be a read error. This chain links TRBV20-1 with TRBJ2-3, with 7 bases matching TRBD1. The CDR3 has 13 residues. Germline V lookup: CDR1 DFQATT, CDR2 SNEGSKA (reference sequence). The CDR3 reads CRISGQSTDTQYF. CDR3 nucleotides: TGCAGGATATCGGGACAGAGCACAGATACGCAGTATTTT.

This clonotype was picked up many times. The chain links TRBV12-3 or TRBV12-4 to TRBJ1-5; TRBD1 is a possible D gene (5 bases). This CDR3 has 13 residues. Trimming pared 5 bases from V and 4 bases from J, leaving 9 bases between. DNA of the CDR3: TGTGCCAGCAGTCGACAGCGAAATCAGCCCCAGCATTTT. Translation gives CASSRQRNQPQHF.

This clonotype came up many times. The rearrangement joins TRBV18 to TRBJ2-7; 9 bases align to TRBD1. V was pared by 0 bases and J by 6 bases, with 3 bases of the junction left unmatched. Per germline, CDR1 KGHSH and CDR2 LQKENI. CDR3 length: 14 amino acids. CDR3: CASSPPGTGSEQYF. The DNA for the CDR3 is TGTGCCAGCTCACCACCGGGGACAGGGTCCGAGCAGTACTTC.

The table lists this clonotype with a few counts. This rearrangement joins TRBV25-1 to TRBJ1-2, with 7 bases that match TRBD1. The CDR3 is made up of 19 amino acids. Trimming took 4 bases from V and 3 from J; bases not matched to a gene: 20. Per the germline V gene, CDR1 is MGHDK and CDR2 is SYGVNS. The CDR3: CASSAHTRDSSNFYYGYTF. The CDR3 DNA follows: TGTGCCAGCAGTGCCCACACTAGGGACAGCTCTAACTTTTACTATGGCTACACCTTC.

This clonotype was seen at least ten times. The chain has TRBV3-1 and TRBJ2-1; possibly TRBD2 for D (6 bases). V gave up 4 bases and J gave up 0 bases, with 10 bases separating them. The CDR3 length is 15 residues. Germline CDR1 reads LGHDT; CDR2 reads YNNKEL (reference sequence). CDR3 residues: CASSPSASSYNEQFF. The CDR3 DNA reads as TGTGCCAGCAGCCCTAGCGCGAGCTCCTACAATGAGCAGTTCTTC.

This clonotype was counted ten times or more. The V call is TRBV28, the J call TRBJ1-5, with TRBD1 matching 11 bases. Germline V gene sequence: CDR1 MDHEN, CDR2 SYDVKM. After removal of 5 bases from V and 7 bases from J, the junction contained 16 bases not matched to a gene. This CDR3 spans 18 amino acids. This CDR3 is CASSTSPGTGGSRQPQHF. The CDR3 region has the DNA TGTGCCAGCAGTACGAGTCCCGGGACAGGGGGAAGTCGGCAGCCCCAGCATTTT.

The J gene is TRBJ1-2, the V gene TRBV4-3; a weak D match, TRBD1 (5 bases). Germline loops: CDR1 LGHNA, CDR2 YSLEER. Deletions cut 0 bases from V and 1 base from J, with 15 bases between. This CDR3 is 17 amino acids long. The CDR3 coding sequence is TGCGCCAGCAGCCAAGATACGGCGGGGGATATTAACTATGGCTACACCTTC. It encodes CASSQDTAGDINYGYTF.

This clonotype was picked up many times. With a much larger clone just one base away, this may be a read error. CDR3 DNA sequence: TGTGCCAGCAGTCGGGACACTTCAAGCACTGAAGCTTTCTTT. Translating it yields CASSRDTSSTEAFF. The genes are TRBV28 and TRBJ1-1, with D tentatively TRBD1 (6 bases). This CDR3 comprises 14 residues. CDR1 is MDHEN, CDR2 SYDVKM, per germline. Trimming stripped 5 bases from V and 4 bases from J, with 14 bases between.

This clonotype came up many times. The V call is TRBV28, the J call TRBJ1-1; D gene uncertain. The germline V and J ends were trimmed by 2 bases and 8 bases, with 15 bases remaining between them. This CDR3 comprises 14 residues. Germline-derived CDR1 and CDR2 are MDHEN and SYDVKM. This CDR3 reads CASSLRDGGREAFF. CDR3 nucleotides: TGTGCCAGCAGTTTAAGGGATGGAGGGCGAGAAGCTTTCTTT.

This clonotype was counted at least ten times. The chain uses TRBV30 and TRBJ1-4; the D gene is possibly TRBD1 (6 bases). Deletions cut 2 bases from V and 5 bases from J, with 9 bases between. Germline V gene sequence: CDR1 GTSNPN, CDR2 SVGIG (reference sequence). The CDR3 contains 13 residues. The CDR3 sequence: CAWSRTGNEKLFF. In DNA, the CDR3 is TGTGCCTGGAGTCGAACAGGGAATGAAAAACTGTTTTTT.

V gene TRBV5-1 combines with J gene TRBJ2-1; TRBD2 aligns across 8 bases. The CDR3 consists of 13 residues. Trimming cost V 3 bases and J 9 bases; bases outside gene matches: 5. From germline, CDR1 is SGHRS and CDR2 YFSETQ. The CDR3 is CASSWEREFEQFF. In nucleotides, the CDR3 is TGCGCCAGCAGCTGGGAGCGGGAGTTTGAGCAGTTCTTC.

This clonotype appeared many times. The V gene is TRBV7-9, the J gene TRBJ1-2; D is unclear. The germline V gene has CDR1 SEHNR and CDR2 FQNEAQ (reference sequence). The V end lost 4 bases, the J end lost 6 bases, and 9 bases lay between the germline ends. The CDR3 is made up of 12 amino acids. The CDR3 is CASSSNLDGYTF. DNA of the CDR3: TGTGCCAGCAGCTCTAATCTCGATGGCTACACCTTC.

This clonotype was observed many times. This sequence joins TRBV7-9 and TRBJ2-1, with 8 bases fitting TRBD1. Germline V CDR1 and CDR2: SEHNR, FQNEAQ (reference sequence). The CDR3 spans 15 residues. The J segment lost 8 bases and the V segment lost 5 bases, leaving 11 bases of the junction unmatched. CDR3 residues: CASSPRAGGRDEQFF. The DNA of the CDR3 is TGTGCCAGCAGCCCCCGGGCAGGGGGCAGGGATGAGCAGTTCTTC.

With regard to this clonotype: Germline and junction disagree at one end, which may indicate a read error. The CDR3 DNA is TGTGCCAGCAGCTCTCTAGCGGGAGGGCAGGCCGGGGAGCTGCTTTTT. As protein: CASSSLAGGQAGELLF. The chain carries TRBV3-1 and TRBJ2-2; TRBD2 agrees at 12 bases. The CDR3 has 16 amino acids. Germline assignment: CDR1 LGHDT and CDR2 YNNKEL (reference sequence).

In its sample, this clonotype was seen many times. The rearrangement uses TRBV3-1 and TRBJ1-2; 7 nucleotides match TRBD1. In germline, CDR1 is LGHDT, CDR2 YNNKEL (reference sequence). The V segment lost 4 bases and the J segment 4 bases; nucleotides outside the gene matches: 9. The CDR3 runs 15 residues. Written as DNA, the CDR3 is TGTGCCAGCAGCCGCAAGACAGGGACCCTCTATGGCTACACCTTC. Residues: CASSRKTGTLYGYTF.